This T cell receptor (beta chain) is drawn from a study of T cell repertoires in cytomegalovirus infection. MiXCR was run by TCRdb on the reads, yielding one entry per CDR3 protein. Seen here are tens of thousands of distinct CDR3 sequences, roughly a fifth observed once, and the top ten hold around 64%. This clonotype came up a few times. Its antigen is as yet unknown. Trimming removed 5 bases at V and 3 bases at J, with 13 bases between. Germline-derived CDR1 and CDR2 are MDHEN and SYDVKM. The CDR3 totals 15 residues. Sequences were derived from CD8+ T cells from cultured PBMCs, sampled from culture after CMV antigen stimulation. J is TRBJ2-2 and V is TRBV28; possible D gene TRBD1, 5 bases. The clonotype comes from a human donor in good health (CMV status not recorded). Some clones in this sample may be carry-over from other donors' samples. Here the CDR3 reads CASSTRRADTGELFF. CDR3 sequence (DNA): TGTGCCAGCAGTACACGCAGGGCCGACACCGGGGAGCTGTTTTTT.